This paragraph covers one TCR beta chain sequence. This sample was taken from a study of regulatory T cells in long-lasting Graves disease. Per the germline V gene, CDR1 is DFQATT and CDR2 is SNEGSKA (reference sequence). Deletions cut 5 bases from V and 7 bases from J, with 12 bases between. The CDR3 contains 11 residues. Sequencing libraries for TCR beta were prepared with iRepertoire HTBI primers and Arm-PCR of CDR3 regions. Via MiXCR, TCRdb re-called the multiplex PCR reads, giving one row per CDR3 protein. The top ten clones hold approximately 19% of a sample with over 400,000 distinct CDR3 sequences, approximately 14% of them seen once. The time point here: newly diagnosed GD, antithyroid drugs for less than 3 months. With RNA extracted from PBMCs as input, the TCR library was made. The sample also formed part of further work on T cells in Graves' hyperthyroidism and ophthalmopathy.

J is TRBJ2-7 and V is TRBV20-1; perhaps D is TRBD1 or TRBD2 (5 bases each). The input for sequencing was peripheral blood mononuclear cells (PBMCs), taken at new diagnosis, from a patient treated with antithyroid drugs. The sequence came from a woman between 45 and 65 years old with Graves disease. The CDR3 DNA reads as TGCAGTGCTGCCGAGGGGAATGAGCAGTACTTC. This codes for CSAAEGNEQYF.